The source of this T cell receptor (beta chain) is a study of T cells in Graves' hyperthyroidism and ophthalmopathy. CDR3 length: 20 residues. CDR1 ENHRY and CDR2 SYGVKD come from the germline V gene. Trimming removed 2 bases from V and 1 base from J; junction bases left unmatched: 13. Amplified TCR beta CDR3 regions derived from RNA transcripts. An initial round of RT-PCR targeting the TCR CDR3 relied on the HTBI primer set. In TCRdb, the multiplex PCR reads were re-called with MiXCR into one record per CDR3 protein. The profile shows about 600,000 distinct CDR3 sequences, more than 13% of them singletons. Study-wide findings and caveats: Ophthalmopathy prediction by the model preceded onset by a median roughly 6 months.

Comments on this clonotype: What it binds is unknown.

The study excluded patients with uncontrolled infection, other autoimmune disease, pregnancy or lactation. Used for diagnoses were clinical symptoms, serum thyroxine and TRAb, thyroid ultrasound and orbital computed tomography. A 10 ml volume of fresh peripheral blood provided the PBMCs. Sequencing input: blood. The V call is TRBV10-3, the J call TRBJ2-5, with 13 bases identical to TRBD2. This clonotype was obtained from a woman aged 18-29 years with Graves' ophthalmopathy. CDR3 in amino acids: CAISEGGPTGLAGPQETQYF. CDR3 DNA: TGTGCCATCAGTGAGGGCGGTCCTACGGGACTAGCGGGACCCCAAGAGACCCAGTACTTC.